The T cell receptor (beta chain) under discussion was sequenced for a study of graft-versus-host responses after intestinal transplantation. Across the whole study: Recipients had multivisceral, liver-intestinal, or isolated intestinal transplants. Tacrolimus plus steroids were given to all recipients for approximately three years, preceded by anti-thymocyte globulin induction.

Comments on this clone: What it binds is unknown.

The study, taken as a whole, reports: Declines in HvG clones occurring early post-transplant were associated with peak circulating GvH clone levels.

Looked up from germline, CDR1 is MGHRA and CDR2 is YSYEKL. The CDR3 contains 15 residues. The junction had 7 bases not matched to a gene; V was cut back by 4 bases and J by 5 bases. The repertoire was sequenced with immunoSEQ multiplex PCR; TCRdb's copy has only in-frame clones and lacks some. The sample has some 90,000 clones, more than 90% seen once. The sequencing here drew on unstimulated CD4+ T cells sorted from spleen or lymph node cells, taken before intestinal transplant. This chain joins TRBV4-1 and TRBJ2-2; 7 bases line up with TRBD1. This clonotype originated in a human donor who received an intestinal transplant. The CDR3 loop is CASSPSTGWTGELFF. The CDR3 DNA sequence: TGCGCCAGCAGCCCGTCGACAGGGTGGACCGGGGAGCTGTTTTTT.